This T cell receptor (beta chain) was obtained from a study of OX40 agonist ivuxolimab in advanced cancers. Findings of the study overall: Researchers report that CD8+ T cells had, on average, more expanded clones than CD4+. Doses of 0.1 to 3.0 mg/kg were accompanied by clonal expansion of CD4+ and CD8+ blood T cells by week 6.

With respect to this clone: Its antigen is undetermined.

CDR3 length: 12 residues. Trimming left V 6 bases short and J 4 bases short, with 8 bases between. Germline loops: CDR1 MDHEN, CDR2 SYDVKM. Generated by immunoSEQ multiplex PCR, the TCRdb table keeps only in-frame clones and is missing some. Of approximately 100,000 clones detected, roughly 90% appear once; the ten largest clones hold roughly 0.77%. The material was CD4+ or CD8+ T cells sorted from blood, obtained in a trial of the OX40 agonist ivuxolimab. This TCR came from an adult with an advanced solid tumor such as melanoma, head and neck, liver or kidney cancer. The genes are TRBV28 and TRBJ2-3; D unresolved. CDR3 sequence (DNA): TGTGCCAGCAGGAACAGACCAGATACGCAGTATTTT. This gives the protein CASRNRPDTQYF.